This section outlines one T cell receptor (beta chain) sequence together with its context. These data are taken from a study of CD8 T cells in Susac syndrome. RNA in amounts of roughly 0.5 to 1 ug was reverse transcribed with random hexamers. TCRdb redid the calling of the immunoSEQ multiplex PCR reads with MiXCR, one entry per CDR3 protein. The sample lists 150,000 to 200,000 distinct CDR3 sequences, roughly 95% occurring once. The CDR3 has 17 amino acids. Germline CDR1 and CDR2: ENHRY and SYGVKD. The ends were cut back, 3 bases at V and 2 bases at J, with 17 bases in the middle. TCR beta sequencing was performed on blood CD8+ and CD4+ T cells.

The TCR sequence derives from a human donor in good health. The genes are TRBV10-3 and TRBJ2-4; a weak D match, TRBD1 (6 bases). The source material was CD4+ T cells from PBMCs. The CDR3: CAISESQGRGTKNIQYF. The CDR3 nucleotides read TGTGCCATCAGTGAATCTCAGGGGAGAGGGACCAAAAACATTCAGTACTTC.